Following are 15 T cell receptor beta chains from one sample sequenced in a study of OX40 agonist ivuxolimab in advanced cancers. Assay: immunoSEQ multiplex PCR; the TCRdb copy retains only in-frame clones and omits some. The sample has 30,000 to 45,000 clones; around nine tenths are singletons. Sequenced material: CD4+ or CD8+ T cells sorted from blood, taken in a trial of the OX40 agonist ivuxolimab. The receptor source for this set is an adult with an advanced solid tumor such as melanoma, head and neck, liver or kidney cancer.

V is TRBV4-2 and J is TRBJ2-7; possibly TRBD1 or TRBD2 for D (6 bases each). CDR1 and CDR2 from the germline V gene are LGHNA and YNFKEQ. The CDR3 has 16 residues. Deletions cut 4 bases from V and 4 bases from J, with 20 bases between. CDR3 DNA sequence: TGTGCCAGCAGCCTCTTAATGGGGGGCCCTAATTACGAGCAGTACTTC. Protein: CASSLLMGGPNYEQYF.

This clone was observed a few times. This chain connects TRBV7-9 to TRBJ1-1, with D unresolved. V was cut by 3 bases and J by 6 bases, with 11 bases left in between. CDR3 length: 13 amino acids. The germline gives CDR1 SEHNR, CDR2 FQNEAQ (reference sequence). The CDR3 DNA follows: TGTGCCAGCAGCTTTGATATAGGGTCTGAAGCTTTCTTT. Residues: CASSFDIGSEAFF.

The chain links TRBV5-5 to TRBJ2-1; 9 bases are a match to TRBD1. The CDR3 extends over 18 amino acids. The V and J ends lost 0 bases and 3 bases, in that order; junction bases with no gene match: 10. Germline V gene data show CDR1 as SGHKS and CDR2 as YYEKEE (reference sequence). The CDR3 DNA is TGTGCCAGCAGCTTGGCTCTAGAAGGGACAGGGTTCTACAATGAGCAGTTCTTC. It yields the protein CASSLALEGTGFYNEQFF.

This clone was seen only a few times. CDR3 sequence reads: CASSVGGLAGTGELFF. As DNA, the CDR3 is TGTGCCAGCAGCGTAGGGGGACTAGCGGGCACCGGGGAGCTGTTTTTT. The chain carries TRBV9 and TRBJ2-2, with 12 nucleotides matching TRBD2. CDR1 and CDR2 from the germline V gene are SGDLS and YYNGEE. The V segment lost 0 bases and the J segment 4 bases; nucleotides outside the gene matches: 1. The CDR3 is 16 residues long.

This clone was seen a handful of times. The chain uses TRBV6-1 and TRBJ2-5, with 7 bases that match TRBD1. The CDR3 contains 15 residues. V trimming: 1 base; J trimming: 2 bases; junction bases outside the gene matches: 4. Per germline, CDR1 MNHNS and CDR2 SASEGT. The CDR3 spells CASSEEWGQQETQYF. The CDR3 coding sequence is TGTGCCAGCAGTGAAGAGTGGGGACAGCAAGAGACCCAGTACTTC.

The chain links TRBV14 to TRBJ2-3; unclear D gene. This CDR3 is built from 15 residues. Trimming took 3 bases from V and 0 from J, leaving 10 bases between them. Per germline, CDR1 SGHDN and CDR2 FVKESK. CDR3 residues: CASSQPSRSTDTQYF. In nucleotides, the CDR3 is TGTGCCAGCAGCCAGCCAAGTCGGAGCACAGATACGCAGTATTTT.

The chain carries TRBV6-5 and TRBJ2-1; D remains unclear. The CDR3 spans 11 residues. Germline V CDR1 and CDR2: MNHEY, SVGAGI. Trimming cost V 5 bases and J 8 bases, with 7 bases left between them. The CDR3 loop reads CASSGTYEQFF. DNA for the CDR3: TGTGCCAGCAGTGGAACCTATGAGCAGTTCTTC.

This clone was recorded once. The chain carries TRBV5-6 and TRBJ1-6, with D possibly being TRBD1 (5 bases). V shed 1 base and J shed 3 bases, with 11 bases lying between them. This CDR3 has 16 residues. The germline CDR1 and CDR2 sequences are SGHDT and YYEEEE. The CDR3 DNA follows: TGTGCCAGCAGCTTGAGGGGCACAGGCTATAATTCACCCCTCCACTTT. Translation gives CASSLRGTGYNSPLHF.

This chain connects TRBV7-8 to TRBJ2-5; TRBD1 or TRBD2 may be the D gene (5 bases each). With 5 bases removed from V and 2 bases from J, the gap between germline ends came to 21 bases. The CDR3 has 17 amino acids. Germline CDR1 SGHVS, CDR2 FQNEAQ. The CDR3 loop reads CASSRLKGTLEQETQYF. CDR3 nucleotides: TGTGCCAGCAGCCGCCTTAAGGGGACCTTAGAACAAGAGACCCAGTACTTC.

CDR3 nucleotide sequence: TGCGCCAGCAGCCAAGAGCCCCCGGCGGGAGGCTGGACAGATACGCAGTATTTT. Translated, it gives CASSQEPPAGGWTDTQYF. V and J are TRBV4-1 and TRBJ2-3; TRBD2 aligns across 8 bases. Germline loops: CDR1 MGHRA, CDR2 YSYEKL. V lost 0 bases, J lost 3 bases, and 11 bases stayed unmatched. The CDR3 spans 18 residues.

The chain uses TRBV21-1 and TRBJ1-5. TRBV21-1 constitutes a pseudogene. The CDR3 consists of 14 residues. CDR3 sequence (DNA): TGTGCCAGCAGGCGAGACTATAGCAATCAGCCCCAGCATTTT. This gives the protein CASRRDYSNQPQHF.

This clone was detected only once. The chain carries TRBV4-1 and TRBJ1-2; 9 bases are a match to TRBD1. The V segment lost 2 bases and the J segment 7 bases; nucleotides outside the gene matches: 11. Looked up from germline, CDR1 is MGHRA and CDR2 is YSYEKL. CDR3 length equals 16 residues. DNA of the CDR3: TGCGCCAGCAGCCAAAACTACAAACAGGGGGCAATTGGCTACACCTTC. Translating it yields CASSQNYKQGAIGYTF.

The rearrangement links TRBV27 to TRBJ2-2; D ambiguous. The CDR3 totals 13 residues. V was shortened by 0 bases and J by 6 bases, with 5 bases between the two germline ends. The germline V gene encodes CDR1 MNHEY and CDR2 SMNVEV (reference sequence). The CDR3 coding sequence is TGTGCCAGCAGTTTATCAGGGCCCGGGGAGCTGTTTTTT. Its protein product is CASSLSGPGELFF.

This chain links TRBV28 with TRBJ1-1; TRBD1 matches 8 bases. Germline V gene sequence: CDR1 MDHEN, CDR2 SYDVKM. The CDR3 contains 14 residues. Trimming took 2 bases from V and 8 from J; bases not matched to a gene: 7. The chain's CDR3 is CASSLRQGAGEAFF. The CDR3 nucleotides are TGTGCCAGCAGTTTAAGGCAGGGGGCGGGGGAAGCTTTCTTT.

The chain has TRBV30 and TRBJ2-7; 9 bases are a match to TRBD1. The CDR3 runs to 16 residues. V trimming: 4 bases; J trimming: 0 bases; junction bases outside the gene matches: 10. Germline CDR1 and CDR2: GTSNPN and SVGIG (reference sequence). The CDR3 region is CAWTTRTGAFSYEQYF. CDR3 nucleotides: TGTGCCTGGACTACTAGGACAGGGGCCTTCTCCTACGAGCAGTACTTC.